The next 27 T cell receptor beta chains were all read from a single sample in a study of technical replicates of blood from a few donors. The assay was immunoSEQ multiplex PCR, and TCRdb's table has in-frame clones only and misses some. The table shows approximately 66,000 clones, with roughly 90% occurring only once. Sequencing used PBMCs. These TCRs come from a human donor in good health. Some clones in this sample may be carry-over from other donors' samples.

A single count supports this clone. The chain recombines TRBV27 with TRBJ2-7; 12 bases agree with TRBD1. The CDR3 has 17 residues. Germline V gene data show CDR1 as MNHEY and CDR2 as SMNVEV (reference sequence). The V and J ends lost 3 bases and 4 bases, in that order; junction bases with no gene match: 10. Here the CDR3 reads CASSFRVGTGGFYEQYF. CDR3 sequence (DNA): TGTGCCAGCAGTTTCCGAGTCGGGACAGGGGGCTTTTACGAGCAGTACTTC.

This clone was seen once. The chain uses TRBV9 and TRBJ2-1, with 11 bases aligning to TRBD2. This CDR3 contains 13 residues. The J segment lost 11 bases and the V segment lost 1 base, leaving 2 bases of the junction unmatched. Germline CDR1 is SGDLS and CDR2 is YYNGEE. The CDR3: CASSVQTSGKQFF. The DNA for the CDR3 is TGTGCCAGCAGCGTACAGACTAGCGGGAAGCAGTTCTTC.

This clone was seen only a few times. This chain links TRBV2 with TRBJ1-6; D is ambiguous. The CDR3 spans 12 residues. The V gene lost 3 bases and the J gene lost 12 bases, with 9 bases spanning the gap. The germline CDR1 and CDR2 sequences are SNHLY and FYNNEI. CDR3 amino acids: CASSDRRGPLHF. The CDR3 DNA reads as TGTGCCAGCAGTGACAGGCGGGGACCCCTCCACTTT. Variable domain in full (rest from reference TRBV2 and TRBJ1-6): EPEVTQTPSHQVTQMGQEVILRCVPISNHLYFYWYRQILGQKVEFLVSFYNNEISEKSEIFDDQFSVERPDGSNFTLKIRSTKLEDSAMYFCASSDRRGPLHFGNGTRLTVT.

The J gene is TRBJ1-3, the V gene TRBV5-1, with a possible D match to TRBD1 (5 bases). This CDR3 has 15 residues. The germline CDR1 and CDR2 sequences are SGHRS and YFSETQ. V lost 2 bases and J 4 bases, leaving 13 bases between the germline ends. CDR3 amino acids: CASSLAGLTGNTIYF. CDR3 sequence (DNA): TGCGCCAGCAGCTTAGCAGGGTTGACGGGAAACACCATATATTTT.

The chain has TRBV30 and TRBJ2-7; possible D gene TRBD2, 5 bases. Germline values: CDR1 GTSNPN, CDR2 SVGIG (reference sequence). The CDR3 runs 12 residues. V was pared by 1 base and J by 3 bases, with 7 bases between. The CDR3 nucleotides read TGTGCCTGGAGTGGGGAGAGCTACGAGCAGTACTTC. Protein: CAWSGESYEQYF. Variable domain in full (rest from reference TRBV30 and TRBJ2-7): SQTIHQWPATLVQPVGSPLSLECTVEGTSNPNLYWYRQAAGRGLQLLFYSVGIGQISSEVPQNLSASRPQDRQFILSSKKLLLSDSGFYLCAWSGESYEQYFGPGTRLTVT.

V gene TRBV9 combines with J gene TRBJ2-3; 10 nucleotides line up with TRBD2. Germline values: CDR1 SGDLS, CDR2 YYNGEE. This CDR3 comprises 16 residues. J gave up 0 bases and V 0 bases, and 1 base lay outside the gene matches. This chain's CDR3 is CASSVGTSGSTDTQYF. The CDR3 DNA reads as TGTGCCAGCAGCGTAGGGACTAGCGGAAGCACAGATACGCAGTATTTT.

The chain combines TRBV6-5 with TRBJ1-4; 8 positions match TRBD1. The length of the CDR3 is 14 residues. Germline V gene lookup returns CDR1 MNHEY and CDR2 SVGAGI. Trimming cost V 6 bases and J 5 bases; bases outside gene matches: 5. The CDR3 here is CASSTGGTNEKLFF. The CDR3 DNA follows: TGTGCCAGCAGCACAGGGGGGACAAATGAAAAACTGTTTTTT.

This clone was seen only once. This rearrangement joins TRBV18 to TRBJ2-2, with TRBD1 as a possible D gene (5 bases). This CDR3 is 16 amino acids long. CDR1 and CDR2 (germline): KGHSH, LQKENI. V gave up 3 bases and J gave up 1 base, with 12 bases separating them. CDR3 in amino acids: CASSPVRAGNTGELFF. In DNA form, the CDR3 reads TGTGCCAGCTCACCGGTCAGGGCCGGGAACACCGGGGAGCTGTTTTTT.

This chain connects TRBV5-1 to TRBJ2-7; perhaps TRBD2 as D (7 bases). Between the trimmed V and J ends, which lost 1 base and 3 bases, there was a span of 14 bases. CDR1 is SGHRS and CDR2 is YFSETQ in the germline V gene. The CDR3 is 15 amino acids. CDR3 residues: CASSLRAGASYEQYF. The DNA for the CDR3 is TGCGCCAGCAGCTTGAGGGCGGGGGCTAGCTACGAGCAGTACTTC. The full variable domain, completed using reference TRBV5-1 and TRBJ2-7, is KAGVTQTPRYLIKTRGQQVTLSCSPISGHRSVSWYQQTPGQGLQFLFEYFSETQRNKGNFPGRFSGRQFSNSRSEMNVSTLELGDSALYLCASSLRAGASYEQYFGPGTRLTVT.

The chain is built from TRBV19 and TRBJ2-2; D is unclear. There are 14 residues in the CDR3. CDR1 is LNHDA and CDR2 is SQIVND in the germline V gene (reference sequence). V dropped 7 bases and J dropped 1 base, with 10 bases sitting between them. This CDR3 reads CASTPQENTGELFF. CDR3 sequence (DNA): TGTGCCAGTACTCCTCAGGAGAACACCGGGGAGCTGTTTTTT.

This CDR3 reads CASTDRGGVTEAFF. The CDR3 DNA sequence: TGTGCCAGCACAGACAGGGGCGGTGTAACTGAAGCTTTCTTT. This chain joins TRBV28 and TRBJ1-1, with TRBD1 identical over 8 bases. CDR1 MDHEN and CDR2 SYDVKM come from the germline V gene. The CDR3 spans 14 residues. The ends lost 7 bases at V and 5 bases at J; junction bases unmatched: 9.

This clone was seen just once. The chain joins TRBV29-1 to TRBJ2-1, with TRBD2 matching 7 bases. Germline CDR1 reads SQVTM; CDR2 reads ANQGSEA. This CDR3 spans 14 amino acids. Trimming at V came to 3 bases and at J to 7 bases, leaving 9 bases not matched to a gene. The chain's CDR3 is CSVDRVWGGNEQFF. As DNA, the CDR3 is TGCAGCGTTGATCGTGTGTGGGGGGGGAATGAGCAGTTCTTC.

This clone appeared once. The chain combines TRBV7-9 with TRBJ2-2, with 7 bases lining up with TRBD1. The ends lost 10 bases at V and 0 bases at J; junction bases unmatched: 2. The CDR3 has 13 amino acids. Germline CDR1 is SEHNR and CDR2 is FQNEAQ (reference sequence). CDR3 amino acids: CATGTANTGELFF. CDR3 DNA sequence: TGTGCCACCGGGACAGCGAACACCGGGGAGCTGTTTTTT.

There are a few counts of this clone. V usage is TRBV6-1 and J usage is TRBJ2-2, with 9 bases fitting TRBD1. V lost 5 bases and J lost 6; bases outside the gene matches: 7. The CDR3 sequence is 15 residues long. In germline, CDR1 is MNHNS, CDR2 SASEGT. The CDR3 here is CASSPGTGRPGELFF. CDR3 coding DNA: TGTGCCAGCAGTCCCGGGACAGGGAGGCCCGGGGAGCTGTTTTTT.

This rearrangement joins TRBV29-1 to TRBJ1-4; D not certain. Germline values: CDR1 SQVTM, CDR2 ANQGSEA. The CDR3 loop spans 12 amino acids. The germline V and J ends were trimmed by 6 bases and 8 bases, with 13 bases remaining between them. The CDR3 sequence: CSVQGVQEKLFF. CDR3 nucleotides: TGCAGCGTCCAAGGTGTACAGGAAAAACTGTTTTTT.

The CDR3 DNA follows: TGTGCCAGCAGTGAGCCTCAGGGCATGAACACTGAAGCTTTCTTT. Translation: CASSEPQGMNTEAFF. This chain joins TRBV2 and TRBJ1-1, with a weak D call TRBD1 (5 bases). Trimming removed 3 bases from V and 0 bases from J, with 11 bases in between. Germline loops: CDR1 SNHLY, CDR2 FYNNEI. This CDR3 is 15 amino acids long.

This clone was observed once. The rearrangement uses TRBV7-8 and TRBJ2-3; 10 bases match TRBD2. Germline CDR1 is SGHVS and CDR2 is FQNEAQ. V was clipped by 2 bases and J by 5 bases; unmatched bases: 4. The length of the CDR3 is 15 residues. The CDR3 nucleotides are TGTGCCAGCAGCTTACTAGCGGGGGAGGGAGATACGCAGTATTTT. Protein: CASSLLAGEGDTQYF.

This chain joins TRBV7-3 and TRBJ1-3; no clear D gene. V lost 5 bases and J 4 bases, leaving 9 bases between the germline ends. The V gene's germline CDR1 is SGHTA and CDR2 FQGTGA. This CDR3 has 13 residues. This CDR3 reads CASSISSGNTIYF. CDR3 sequence (DNA): TGTGCCAGCAGCATTAGCTCCGGAAACACCATATATTTT.

The rearrangement joins TRBV4-3 to TRBJ2-2; 8 bases line up with TRBD2. Looked up from germline, CDR1 is LGHNA and CDR2 is YSLEER. The length of the CDR3 is 16 residues. Unmatched junction bases numbered 9, after V lost 8 bases and J lost 1 base. The DNA of the CDR3 is TGCGCCAGCGGCCCCGGGCTAGCGGGGAACACCGGGGAGCTGTTTTTT. Translation: CASGPGLAGNTGELFF.

This clone appeared a few times. The rearrangement joins TRBV7-2 to TRBJ2-7; no reliable D call. V gave up 5 bases and J gave up 6 bases, with 11 bases separating them. The germline V gene encodes CDR1 SGHTA and CDR2 FQGNSA. This CDR3 has 12 amino acids. Here the CDR3 DNA reads TGTGCCAGCAGCACCACGACGGGCGAGCAGTACTTC. This codes for CASSTTTGEQYF. Together with reference TRBV7-2 and TRBJ2-7, the CDR3 gives the full variable domain: GAGVSQSPSNKVTEKGKDVELRCDPISGHTALYWYRQSLGQGLEFLIYFQGNSAPDKSGLPSDRFSAERTGGSVSTLTIQRTQQEDSAVYLCASSTTTGEQYFGPGTRLTVT.

The chain has TRBV28 and TRBJ1-2; maybe TRBD1 (6 bases). V lost 3 bases to trimming and J lost 8 bases, with 7 bases between them. CDR3 length: 11 residues. Looked up from germline, CDR1 is MDHEN and CDR2 is SYDVKM. The DNA for the CDR3 is TGTGCCAGCAGTTTCAGGGGCGGCTACACCTTC. It translates to CASSFRGGYTF.

This clone turned up a few times. The CDR3 sequence: CAWITGTGGTGELFF. As DNA, the CDR3 is TGTGCCTGGATTACCGGGACAGGGGGGACCGGGGAGCTGTTTTTT. J is TRBJ2-2 and V is TRBV30; 11 bases line up with TRBD1. J gave up 5 bases and V 4 bases, and 6 bases lay outside the gene matches. CDR3 length equals 15 residues. Germline V gene data show CDR1 as GTSNPN and CDR2 as SVGIG (reference sequence).

The chain has TRBV7-9 and TRBJ1-6; TRBD1 might be the D (5 bases). Per germline, CDR1 SEHNR and CDR2 FQNEAQ (reference sequence). The CDR3 is 19 amino acids. Trimming cost V 5 bases and J 0 bases, with 20 bases left between them. The CDR3 spells CASSPLLRGGSSYNSPLHF. Written as DNA, the CDR3 is TGTGCCAGCAGCCCCCTCCTAAGGGGCGGGAGCTCCTATAATTCACCCCTCCACTTT.

This clone has a single count. The V gene is TRBV5-1, the J gene TRBJ2-4; D is perhaps TRBD2 (5 bases). This CDR3 has 15 amino acids. The germline V gene encodes CDR1 SGHRS and CDR2 YFSETQ. V was pared by 0 bases and J by 6 bases, with 13 bases between. The CDR3 sequence: CASSLESGTGNIQYF. DNA of the CDR3: TGCGCCAGCAGCTTGGAGTCGGGAACGGGAAACATTCAGTACTTC.

The J gene is TRBJ2-7, the V gene TRBV4-2; TRBD2 might be the D (6 bases). The CDR3 loop spans 17 amino acids. Trimming took 0 bases from V and 0 from J, leaving 15 bases between them. CDR1 is LGHNA, CDR2 YNFKEQ, per germline. CDR3 coding DNA: TGTGCCAGCAGCCAAGACGGAAGCGGGCCTCGCTCCTACGAGCAGTACTTC. This sequence encodes CASSQDGSGPRSYEQYF.

The CDR3 nucleotides read TGCGCCAGCAGCTCGGTTAATAGCGGGGGGGCCTCTGGGGCCAACGTCCTGACTTTC. It encodes CASSSVNSGGASGANVLTF. The chain combines TRBV5-1 with TRBJ2-6; 11 bases align to TRBD2. This CDR3 comprises 19 residues. The V gene end was trimmed by 3 bases and the J gene end by 0 bases; junction bases not matched to a gene: 8. Germline V lookup: CDR1 SGHRS, CDR2 YFSETQ.

This chain connects TRBV7-9 to TRBJ2-7; possibly TRBD2 for D (5 bases). Trimming removed 3 bases from V and 0 bases from J, with 9 bases in between. Germline V lookup: CDR1 SEHNR, CDR2 FQNEAQ (reference sequence). This CDR3 contains 14 residues. The CDR3 is CASSLVGSSYEQYF. DNA for the CDR3: TGTGCCAGCAGCTTGGTAGGGAGCTCCTACGAGCAGTACTTC.